This TCR beta chain was recorded in a study of CD8+ T cells in alopecia areata. Whole-study context: Patients in the treated group were given tofacitinib by mouth, 5 to 10 mg twice a day.

Trimming shortened V by 6 bases and J by 4 bases, and 17 bases separated the two germline ends. Germline-derived CDR1 and CDR2 are SGDLS and YYNGEE. The CDR3 runs to 15 residues. Sample treatment: oral pan-JAK inhibitor, 5-10 mg twice daily. Cell sorting was applied to PBMCs, and CD4+ and CD8+ T cells were collected. Findings of the study overall: Whereas mice showed it more clearly, TCR sharing across patients was murkier, possibly because of HLA. Many expanded lesional clones persisted during tofacitinib (in both scalp and blood).

It was cDNA, reverse transcribed from extracted RNA, that served as the sequencing template. The method was immunoSEQ multiplex PCR; TCRdb's version includes in-frame clones alone and lacks a portion of them. There are about 120,000 clones in the sample; more than 40% occur only once, and roughly 0.5% lies in the top ten. Comment on this clone: Its antigen is not known.

The TCR was taken from a human donor with alopecia areata. Sequences were derived from CD4+ T cells sorted from blood, sampled at week 4, from a patient treated with tofacitinib. The chain recombines TRBV9 with TRBJ1-5; D is possibly TRBD1 (5 bases). The CDR3 coding sequence is TGTGCCAGCAACACGCGAGGGGCTGCGAATCAGCCCCAGCATTTT. Its protein product is CASNTRGAANQPQHF.